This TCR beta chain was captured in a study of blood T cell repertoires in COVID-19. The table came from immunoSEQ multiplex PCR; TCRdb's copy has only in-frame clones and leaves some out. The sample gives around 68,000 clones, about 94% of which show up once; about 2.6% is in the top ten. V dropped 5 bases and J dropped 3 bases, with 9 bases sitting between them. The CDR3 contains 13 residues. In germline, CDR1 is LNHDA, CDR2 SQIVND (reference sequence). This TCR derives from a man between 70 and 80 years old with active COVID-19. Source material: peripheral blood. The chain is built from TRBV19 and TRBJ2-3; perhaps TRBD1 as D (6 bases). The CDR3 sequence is CASSVTGTDTQYF. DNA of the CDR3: TGTGCCAGTAGTGTCACAGGGACAGATACGCAGTATTTT.